The 12 T cell receptor beta chains below all came from one sample that was sequenced in a study of blood T cell repertoires in COVID-19. The assay was immunoSEQ multiplex PCR, and TCRdb's table has in-frame clones only and misses some. The sample yields about 98,000 clones, 81% seen once. Input material: peripheral blood. Every receptor here comes from a woman aged 80 or older with acute or convalescent COVID-19.

This clone was observed a handful of times. V gene TRBV7-8 combines with J gene TRBJ2-5; 13 bases align to TRBD2. Trimming at V came to 5 bases and at J to 5 bases, leaving 8 bases not matched to a gene. This CDR3 comprises 16 residues. The germline V gene has CDR1 SGHVS and CDR2 FQNEAQ. The DNA for the CDR3 is TGTGCCAGCAGCACAAGGACTAGCGGGGGCGGGGAGACCCAGTACTTC. Protein: CASSTRTSGGGETQYF.

This clone was detected only a few times. The V and J genes are TRBV7-2 and TRBJ2-1, with D perhaps matching TRBD2 (6 bases). Germline loops: CDR1 SGHTA, CDR2 FQGNSA. Trimming stripped 5 bases from V and 8 bases from J, with 19 bases between. The CDR3 sequence is 15 residues long. The CDR3 spells CASSAGGVGTDEQFF. The CDR3 coding sequence is TGTGCCAGCAGCGCCGGCGGGGTGGGTACCGATGAGCAGTTCTTC.

CDR3 DNA: TGTGCCAGCAGCGCCCAAACAGGGCCGCCCAATGAGCAGTTCTTC. Protein: CASSAQTGPPNEQFF. The chain couples TRBV9 to TRBJ2-1; weak D call: TRBD1 (6 bases). Germline CDR1 SGDLS, CDR2 YYNGEE. Deletions cut 3 bases from V and 6 bases from J, with 16 bases between. The CDR3 contains 15 residues.

The CDR3 DNA reads as TGTGCCAGCAGCTTAGATGGTAGCGGGGGTTACAATGAGCAGTTCTTC. Amino acids: CASSLDGSGGYNEQFF. V gene TRBV7-2 combines with J gene TRBJ2-1, with 9 positions matching TRBD2. V lost 1 base and J lost 4; bases outside the gene matches: 5. Germline V CDR1 and CDR2: SGHTA, FQGNSA. CDR3 length: 16 residues.

This clone was seen a few times. The rearrangement links TRBV6-2 or TRBV6-3 to TRBJ2-4, with 9 bases that match TRBD1. CDR1 MNHEY and CDR2 SVGEGT come from the germline V gene. The CDR3 runs 16 residues. The junction had 6 bases not matched to a gene; V was cut back by 2 bases and J by 4 bases. CDR3: CASSYGTGGFKNIQYF. The CDR3 DNA is TGTGCCAGCAGTTACGGTACAGGGGGCTTTAAAAACATTCAGTACTTC.

The chain is built from TRBV6-2 or TRBV6-3 and TRBJ1-2; TRBD1 is a possible D gene (5 bases). The V and J ends lost 1 base and 6 bases respectively, with 15 bases between them. CDR1 MNHEY and CDR2 SVGEGT come from the germline V gene. The CDR3 length is 15 residues. The CDR3 loop is CASSYFAWGGDGYTF. CDR3 nucleotides: TGTGCCAGCAGTTACTTCGCTTGGGGGGGAGATGGCTACACCTTC.

The chain has TRBV5-1 and TRBJ2-5; TRBD2 might be the D (6 bases). There are 15 residues in the CDR3. CDR1 and CDR2 (germline): SGHRS, YFSETQ. V was cut by 0 bases and J by 5 bases, with 14 bases left in between. The CDR3 region has the DNA TGCGCCAGCAGCTTGGTTGGAGGGATGATGGAGACCCAGTACTTC. Protein sequence: CASSLVGGMMETQYF.

This chain links TRBV5-1 with TRBJ2-5, with a weak D call TRBD2 (6 bases). Germline assignment: CDR1 SGHRS and CDR2 YFSETQ. The CDR3 is 13 amino acids. V lost 4 bases and J lost 7, with 14 bases in between. CDR3 sequence (DNA): TGCGCCAGCAGCCAGGACTGGGGAGGGACCCAGTACTTC. The encoded protein is CASSQDWGGTQYF. The whole variable domain, filled in from reference TRBV5-1 and TRBJ2-5, reads KAGVTQTPRYLIKTRGQQVTLSCSPISGHRSVSWYQQTPGQGLQFLFEYFSETQRNKGNFPGRFSGRQFSNSRSEMNVSTLELGDSALYLCASSQDWGGTQYFGPGTRLLVL.

The V call is TRBV2, the J call TRBJ2-5, with D perhaps TRBD1 (6 bases). CDR1 and CDR2 from the germline V gene are SNHLY and FYNNEI. V lost 6 bases and J 2 bases, leaving 13 bases between the germline ends. The CDR3 is 14 amino acids. CDR3 nucleotide sequence: TGTGCCAGCAGCTGGCAGGGGATACAAGAGACCCAGTACTTC. Protein product: CASSWQGIQETQYF. The entire variable domain, with the rest obtained from reference TRBV2 and TRBJ2-5, is as follows: EPEVTQTPSHQVTQMGQEVILRCVPISNHLYFYWYRQILGQKVEFLVSFYNNEISEKSEIFDDQFSVERPDGSNFTLKIRSTKLEDSAMYFCASSWQGIQETQYFGPGTRLLVL.

The CDR3 protein is CSASGIRDNEQFF. The CDR3 DNA is TGCAGTGCTAGTGGGATCCGGGACAATGAGCAGTTCTTC. This rearrangement joins TRBV20-1 to TRBJ2-1; D call uncertain. The CDR3 totals 13 residues. The germline V gene encodes CDR1 DFQATT and CDR2 SNEGSKA (reference sequence). Trimming took off 3 bases at V and 5 bases at J, with 11 bases between the two ends.

The gene calls are TRBV5-8 and TRBJ1-2; a possible D gene is TRBD1 (5 bases). This CDR3 comprises 16 residues. Germline loops: CDR1 SGHTS, CDR2 YDEGEE. V was cut by 3 bases and J by 3 bases, with 18 bases left in between. CDR3 sequence reads: CASSSSVLRGDYGYTF. The CDR3 coding sequence is TGTGCCAGCAGCTCTTCGGTATTAAGGGGCGACTATGGCTACACCTTC.

The chain is built from TRBV6-2 or TRBV6-3 and TRBJ1-5; 8 positions agree with TRBD1. The CDR3 spans 15 residues. Looked up from germline, CDR1 is MNHEY and CDR2 is SVGEGT. The V gene end was trimmed by 2 bases and the J gene end by 6 bases; junction bases not matched to a gene: 6. In DNA, the CDR3 is TGTGCCAGCAGTTACGGCAGGGGGCCTTCTCAGCCCCAGCATTTT. Protein sequence: CASSYGRGPSQPQHF.